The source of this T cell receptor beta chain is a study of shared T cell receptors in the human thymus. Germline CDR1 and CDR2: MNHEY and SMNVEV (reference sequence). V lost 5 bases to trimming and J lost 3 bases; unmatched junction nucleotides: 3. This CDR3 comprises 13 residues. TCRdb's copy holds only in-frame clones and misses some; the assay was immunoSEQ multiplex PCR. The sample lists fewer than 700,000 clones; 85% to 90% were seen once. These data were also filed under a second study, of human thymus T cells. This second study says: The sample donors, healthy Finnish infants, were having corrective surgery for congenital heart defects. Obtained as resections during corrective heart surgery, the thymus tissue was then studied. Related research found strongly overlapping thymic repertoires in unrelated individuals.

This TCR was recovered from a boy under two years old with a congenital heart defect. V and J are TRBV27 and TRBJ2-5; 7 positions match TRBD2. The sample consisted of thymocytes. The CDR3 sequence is CASSRTREETQYF. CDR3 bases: TGTGCCAGCAGTCGGACTAGAGAAGAGACCCAGTACTTC.